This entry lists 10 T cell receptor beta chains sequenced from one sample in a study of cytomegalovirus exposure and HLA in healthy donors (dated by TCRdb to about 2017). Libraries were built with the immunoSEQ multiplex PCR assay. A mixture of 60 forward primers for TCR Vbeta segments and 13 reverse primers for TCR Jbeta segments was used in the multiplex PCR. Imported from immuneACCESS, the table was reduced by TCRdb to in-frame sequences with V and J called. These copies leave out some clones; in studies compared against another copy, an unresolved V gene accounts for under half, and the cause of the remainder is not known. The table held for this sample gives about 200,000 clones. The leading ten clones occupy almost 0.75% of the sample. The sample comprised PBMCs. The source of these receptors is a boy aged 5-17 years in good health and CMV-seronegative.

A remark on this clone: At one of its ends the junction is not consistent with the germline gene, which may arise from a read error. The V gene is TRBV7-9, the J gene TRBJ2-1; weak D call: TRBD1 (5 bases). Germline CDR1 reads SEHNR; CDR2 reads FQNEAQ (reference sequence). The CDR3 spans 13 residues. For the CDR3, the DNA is TGTGCCAGCAGCTCCGATAGGGAACAGGCGGCAGTCTTC. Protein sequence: CASSSDREQAAVF.

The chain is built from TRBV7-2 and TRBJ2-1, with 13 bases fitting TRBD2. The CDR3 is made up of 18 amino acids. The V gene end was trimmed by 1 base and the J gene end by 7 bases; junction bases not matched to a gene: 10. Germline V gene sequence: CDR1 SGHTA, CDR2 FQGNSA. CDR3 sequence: CASSLVRPGLAGVNEQFF. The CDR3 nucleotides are TGTGCCAGCAGCTTAGTCCGACCCGGACTAGCGGGGGTTAATGAGCAGTTCTTC.

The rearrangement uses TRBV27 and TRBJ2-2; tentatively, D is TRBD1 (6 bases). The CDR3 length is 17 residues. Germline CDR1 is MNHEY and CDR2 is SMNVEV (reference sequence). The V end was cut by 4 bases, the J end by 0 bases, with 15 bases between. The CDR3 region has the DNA TGTGCCAGCAGTTCCAACCCCTGGACAGCGAACACCGGGGAGCTGTTTTTT. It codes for CASSSNPWTANTGELFF.

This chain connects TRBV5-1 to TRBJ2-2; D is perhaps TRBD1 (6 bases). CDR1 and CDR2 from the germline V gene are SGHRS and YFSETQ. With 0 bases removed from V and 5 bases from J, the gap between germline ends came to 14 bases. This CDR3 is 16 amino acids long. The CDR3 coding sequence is TGCGCCAGCAGCTTGGACTCGGACAGATCTACCGGGGAGCTGTTTTTT. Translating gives CASSLDSDRSTGELFF.

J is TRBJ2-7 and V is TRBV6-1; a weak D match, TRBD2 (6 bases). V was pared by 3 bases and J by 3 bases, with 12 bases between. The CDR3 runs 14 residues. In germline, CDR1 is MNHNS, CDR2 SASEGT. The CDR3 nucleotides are TGTGCCAGCAGTGACGGGGGAGATCACTACGAGCAGTACTTC. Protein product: CASSDGGDHYEQYF.

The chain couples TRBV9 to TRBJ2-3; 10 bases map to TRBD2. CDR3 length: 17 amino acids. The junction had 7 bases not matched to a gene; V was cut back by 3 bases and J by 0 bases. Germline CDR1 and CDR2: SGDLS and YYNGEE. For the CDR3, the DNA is TGTGCCAGCAGCGGGACTAGCGGTACCTCTAGCACAGATACGCAGTATTTT. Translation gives CASSGTSGTSSTDTQYF.

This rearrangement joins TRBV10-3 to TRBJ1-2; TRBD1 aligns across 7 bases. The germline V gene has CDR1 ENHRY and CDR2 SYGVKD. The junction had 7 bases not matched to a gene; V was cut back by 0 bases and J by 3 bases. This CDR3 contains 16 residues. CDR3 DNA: TGTGCCATCAGTGAGTCCGGGACAGCAACGGACTATGGCTACACCTTC. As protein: CAISESGTATDYGYTF.

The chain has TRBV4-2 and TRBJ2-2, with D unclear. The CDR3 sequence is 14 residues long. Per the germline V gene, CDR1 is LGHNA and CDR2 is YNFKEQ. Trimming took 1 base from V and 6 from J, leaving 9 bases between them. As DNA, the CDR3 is TGTGCCAGCAGCCAAGGTGGTTCGGCCGGGGAGCTGTTTTTT. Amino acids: CASSQGGSAGELFF.

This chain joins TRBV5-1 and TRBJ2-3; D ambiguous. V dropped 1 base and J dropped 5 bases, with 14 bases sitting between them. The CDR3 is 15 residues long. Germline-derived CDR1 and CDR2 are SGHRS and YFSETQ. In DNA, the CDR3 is TGCGCCAGCAGCTTGTTTGGGTCCGGCGGAGATACGCAGTATTTT. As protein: CASSLFGSGGDTQYF.

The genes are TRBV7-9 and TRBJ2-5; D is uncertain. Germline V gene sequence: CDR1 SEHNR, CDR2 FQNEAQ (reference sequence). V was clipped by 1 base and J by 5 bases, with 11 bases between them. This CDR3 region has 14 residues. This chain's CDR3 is CASSLVSLGETQYF. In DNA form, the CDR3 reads TGTGCCAGCAGCTTAGTTTCCCTGGGCGAGACCCAGTACTTC.